This is a list of T cell receptor beta chains from one sample in a study of blood T cells in healthy people across ages. TCRdb itself ran the 5' RACE reads through MiXCR, one entry per CDR3 protein. The table records 700,000 to 850,000 distinct CDR3 sequences, about 55% of them present only once. The sequenced material came from blood. Receptors were obtained from a man older than 75 in good health. Both conserved end residues are part of each CDR3. D genes are given only for firm matches. Clone size is not always given. Where it is, it says once, few, many or a class for expanded clones.

DNA: TGTGCCAGCAGCCAAGCAGGGGCGAAGGGCTATGGCTACACCTTC
CDR3: CASSQAGAKGYGYTF
size: -
J: TRBJ1-2
V: TRBV14
D: -

DNA: TGTGCCAGCACCACAGGGTTCAACGAGCAGTACTTC
CDR3: CASTTGFNEQYF
size: many
J: TRBJ2-7
V: TRBV6-5
D: -

DNA: TGCGCCAGCAGCTCGGGACTAGCGGGAAACACCGGGGAGCTGTTTTTT
CDR3: CASSSGLAGNTGELFF
size: -
J: TRBJ2-2
V: TRBV5-1
D: TRBD2

DNA: TGTGCCAGCAGGCCAACGACAGGGGCAGCTGGGGCCAACGTCCTGACTTTC
CDR3: CASRPTTGAAGANVLTF
size: -
J: TRBJ2-6
V: TRBV27
D: TRBD1

DNA: TGTGCCAGCGGCAGGCCTTTTGAAGCTTTCTTT
CDR3: CASGRPFEAFF
size: -
J: TRBJ1-1
V: TRBV6-5
D: -

DNA: TGCAGTGCTAGAGATCAGGGCAGGGTGGTTGGCTACACCTTC
CDR3: CSARDQGRVVGYTF
size: -
J: TRBJ1-2
V: TRBV20-1
D: -

DNA: TGTGCCACCAGCAGAGCGGACGGACGGAAAGACGGCTACACCTTC
CDR3: CATSRADGRKDGYTF
size: -
J: TRBJ1-2
V: TRBV15
D: -

DNA: TGTGCCAGCAGAAGGGGGAATGAAGCTTTCTTT
CDR3: CASRRGNEAFF
size: -
J: TRBJ1-1
V: TRBV2
D: -

DNA: TGCAGCGTTCCCCCATCAGGGGACAGGTGGAACACTGAAGCTTTCTTT
CDR3: CSVPPSGDRWNTEAFF
size: once
J: TRBJ1-1
V: TRBV29-1
D: TRBD1

DNA: TGCGCCAGCAGCTTGGCAGCCGGCCCGTGGGGGGGCGCTGCTAATGAAAAACTGTTTTTT
CDR3: CASSLAAGPWGGAANEKLFF
size: -
J: TRBJ1-4
V: TRBV5-1
D: -

DNA: TGTGCCAGCAGCTTACGGAACAGGGGGATCACTGGGGCCAACGTCCTGACTTTC
CDR3: CASSLRNRGITGANVLTF
size: -
J: TRBJ2-6
V: TRBV7-8
D: TRBD1

DNA: TGTGCCAGCAGACCCACCCACCTTATCGGATACGCGTATTTT
CDR3: CASRPTHLIGYAYF
size: -
J: TRBJ2-3
V: TRBV27
D: -

DNA: TGCAGTGCTAAGGGGACACAGTGGTCGGGGGCCAACGTCCTGACTTTC
CDR3: CSAKGTQWSGANVLTF
size: -
J: TRBJ2-6
V: TRBV20-1
D: -

DNA: TGTGCCAGCAGTCCGCTGGGACTAGCGGGCAATGAGCAGTTCTTC
CDR3: CASSPLGLAGNEQFF
size: -
J: TRBJ2-1
V: TRBV27
D: TRBD2

DNA: TGTGCCATAGGACAGGGGGCTCTGGGGGCCAACGTCCTGACTTTC
CDR3: CAIGQGALGANVLTF
size: -
J: TRBJ2-6
V: TRBV6-1
D: TRBD1

DNA: TGTGCCAGCAGTGGGATAGTGTCCTACGAGCAGTACTTC
CDR3: CASSGIVSYEQYF
size: -
J: TRBJ2-7
V: TRBV27
D: -

DNA: TGCGCCAGCAGCTTGGGAGACAGGGCCACGTACTTC
CDR3: CASSLGDRATYF
size: -
J: TRBJ2-5
V: TRBV5-1
D: TRBD1

DNA: TGCGCCAGCAGCTCTGCCCCGGCGAACACTGAAGCTTTCTTT
CDR3: CASSSAPANTEAFF
size: once
J: TRBJ1-1
V: TRBV5-1
D: -

DNA: TGTGCCAGCAGCCGCCGGGGACTAGCGGATTTTAACACCGGGGAGCTGTTTTTT
CDR3: CASSRRGLADFNTGELFF
size: few
J: TRBJ2-2
V: TRBV11-2
D: TRBD2

DNA: TGCGCCAGCAGCAAAGGACGAGCCGACTACAATGAGCAGTTCTTC
CDR3: CASSKGRADYNEQFF
size: -
J: TRBJ2-1
V: TRBV5-1
D: -

DNA: TGTGCCAGCAGTCCAACTAGCGGGAGGAGGTACGAGCAGTACTTC
CDR3: CASSPTSGRRYEQYF
size: -
J: TRBJ2-7
V: TRBV6-5
D: TRBD2

DNA: TGTGCCAGCAGCGAGGCCCCCGGGACTAGAACCCCCCCTTCGCCTTACGAGCAGTACTTC
CDR3: CASSEAPGTRTPPSPYEQYF
size: -
J: TRBJ2-7
V: TRBV9
D: TRBD2

DNA: TGCAGTGCTCAAATAGCGGCAGGGCCCTGGGAGCAGTTCTTC
CDR3: CSAQIAAGPWEQFF
size: -
J: TRBJ2-1
V: TRBV20-1
D: -

DNA: TGTGCCAGCAGCCAAGAAACAGAGGAGCCCAATGAAGCTTTCTTT
CDR3: CASSQETEEPNEAFF
size: -
J: TRBJ1-1
V: TRBV3-1
D: -

DNA: TGTGCCAGCAGCTCCTACCGGACTAGCGGGGGCATAGATACGCAGTATTTT
CDR3: CASSSYRTSGGIDTQYF
size: -
J: TRBJ2-3
V: TRBV7-9
D: TRBD2

DNA: TGTGCCATCAGTGAGCCCGACAGGGGGGCGGCTGAAGCTTTCTTT
CDR3: CAISEPDRGAAEAFF
size: -
J: TRBJ1-1
V: TRBV10-3
D: TRBD1

DNA: TGCAGTGCTAGTCCCAGGGCTAACTATGGCTACACCTTC
CDR3: CSASPRANYGYTF
size: -
J: TRBJ1-2
V: TRBV20-1
D: -

DNA: TGTGCCAGCAGCATGGCCGGGACACCGCTGGATACGCAGTATTTT
CDR3: CASSMAGTPLDTQYF
size: -
J: TRBJ2-3
V: TRBV7-2
D: -